The 11 T cell receptor beta chains below come from one sample, sequenced in a study of T-cell reconstitution after alpha-beta-depleted transplantation in children. The library targeted TCRbeta and was prepared with unique molecular identifiers. TCRdb itself ran the PCR reads through MiXCR, one entry per CDR3 protein. The sample includes under 50,000 distinct CDR3 sequences, around 9% seen only once; the top ten take approximately 25%. The material was PBMCs, mostly from graft donor cells, obtained 60 days after TCRalphabeta/CD19-depleted stem cell transplant. The origin of the receptors is a male patient aged 2 to 9 who had a stem cell transplant for chronic granulomatous disease, so the T cells may come from the graft donor.

In this sample, this clonotype turned up many times. The V call is TRBV4-1, the J call TRBJ1-2, with 7 bases identical to TRBD1. CDR3 length equals 14 residues. Germline V gene data show CDR1 as MGHRA and CDR2 as YSYEKL. V trimming: 0 bases; J trimming: 8 bases; junction bases outside the gene matches: 6. CDR3 in amino acids: CASSQDGQGGGYTF. CDR3 bases: TGCGCCAGCAGCCAAGATGGCCAGGGGGGCGGCTACACCTTC.

This clonotype was observed many times. V usage is TRBV20-1 and J usage is TRBJ2-7; tentatively, D is TRBD2 (6 bases). Trimming shortened V by 7 bases and J by 3 bases, and 10 bases separated the two germline ends. CDR1 is DFQATT and CDR2 is SNEGSKA in the germline V gene (reference sequence). CDR3 length: 11 residues. The CDR3 reads CSVGGLYEQYF. CDR3 bases: TGCAGTGTTGGGGGACTCTACGAGCAGTACTTC.

This clonotype was detected ten times or more. The chain uses TRBV7-2 and TRBJ2-1; TRBD2 agrees at 8 bases. J gave up 3 bases and V 4 bases, and 8 bases lay outside the gene matches. Germline V gives CDR1 SGHTA, CDR2 FQGNSA. This CDR3 has 16 residues. The CDR3 nucleotides are TGTGCCAGCAGCTCCGCCGGGACTAGGGGCTACAATGAGCAGTTCTTC. It is translated as CASSSAGTRGYNEQFF.

This clonotype has a count of ten or more. The chain is built from TRBV5-5 and TRBJ2-3, with a weak D call TRBD1 (6 bases). From germline, CDR1 is SGHKS and CDR2 YYEKEE (reference sequence). There are 15 residues in the CDR3. With 4 bases removed from V and 2 bases from J, the gap between germline ends came to 14 bases. For the CDR3, the DNA is TGTGCCAGCAGCCGCATGGACAGTCTCACAGATACGCAGTATTTT. It translates to CASSRMDSLTDTQYF.

This clonotype was seen at least ten times. For the CDR3, the DNA is TGCGCCAGCAGCCATCAGGACACAAATCAAGAGACCCAGTACTTC. Translating gives CASSHQDTNQETQYF. The genes are TRBV5-1 and TRBJ2-5; D might be TRBD1 (5 bases). This CDR3 has 15 amino acids. V was pared by 4 bases and J by 2 bases, with 15 bases between. Germline V gene sequence: CDR1 SGHRS, CDR2 YFSETQ. Full variable domain (missing parts from reference TRBV5-1 and TRBJ2-5): KAGVTQTPRYLIKTRGQQVTLSCSPISGHRSVSWYQQTPGQGLQFLFEYFSETQRNKGNFPGRFSGRQFSNSRSEMNVSTLELGDSALYLCASSHQDTNQETQYFGPGTRLLVL.

This clonotype was observed at least ten times. Here the CDR3 DNA reads TGCAGTGCTAGAGATTCTGGCCTAGCGGGTCTAGCCAAAAACATTCAGTACTTC. Translating gives CSARDSGLAGLAKNIQYF. This chain links TRBV20-1 with TRBJ2-4; 8 nucleotides align to TRBD2. V shed 0 bases and J 0 bases; nucleotides not matched to a gene: 10. The CDR3 length is 18 residues. Germline lookup yields CDR1 DFQATT and CDR2 SNEGSKA (reference sequence).

This clonotype has at least ten counts. The CDR3 DNA follows: TGCGCCAGCAGCCGCACGGGAGGGGGCATGTTCTCCTACGAGCAGTACTTC. Protein sequence: CASSRTGGGMFSYEQYF. The chain has TRBV4-1 and TRBJ2-7; tentatively, D is TRBD2 (8 bases). With 4 bases removed from V and 0 bases from J, the gap between germline ends came to 19 bases. This CDR3 contains 17 residues. The germline V gene encodes CDR1 MGHRA and CDR2 YSYEKL.

In DNA form, the CDR3 reads TGTGCCAGCAGTTTCGCAGGGAGCTATGGCTACACCTTC. Encoded protein: CASSFAGSYGYTF. This chain connects TRBV6-5 to TRBJ1-2, with D possibly being TRBD1 (5 bases). The CDR3 sequence is 13 residues long. V lost 4 bases and J 4 bases, leaving 10 bases between the germline ends. Germline-derived CDR1 and CDR2 are MNHEY and SVGAGI.

This clonotype was observed a handful of times. For the CDR3, the DNA is TGTGCCAGCAGTGCAGCGGGAGCTGGCGATGAGCAGTTCTTC. Protein: CASSAAGAGDEQFF. The chain joins TRBV6-4 to TRBJ2-1, with 8 bases aligning to TRBD2. CDR1 is MRHNA, CDR2 SNTAGT, per germline. This CDR3 has 14 residues. The V segment lost 4 bases and the J segment 8 bases; nucleotides outside the gene matches: 7.

This clonotype was counted ten times or more. The chain employs TRBV5-1 and TRBJ2-2; 7 bases match TRBD1. CDR1 SGHRS and CDR2 YFSETQ come from the germline V gene. The junction had 10 bases not matched to a gene; V was cut back by 2 bases and J by 3 bases. The CDR3 is 17 amino acids. The CDR3 DNA sequence: TGCGCCAGCAGCTTCCGGTTACAGGGGTTCGACACCGGGGAGCTGTTTTTT. Amino acids: CASSFRLQGFDTGELFF.

This sequence joins TRBV20-1 and TRBJ2-7, with TRBD2 matching 9 bases. This CDR3 spans 16 amino acids. From germline, CDR1 is DFQATT and CDR2 SNEGSKA (reference sequence). V dropped 6 bases and J dropped 4; count of bases not matched to a gene: 16. The CDR3 coding sequence is TGCAGTGCGCCGACAGCTAGCGGGACCGGGGAGTACGAGCAGTACTTC. As protein: CSAPTASGTGEYEQYF.